This is a list of T cell receptor beta chains from one sample in a study of T cells in Graves' hyperthyroidism and ophthalmopathy. TCRdb reprocessed the multiplex PCR reads via MiXCR and lists one record per CDR3 protein. The table lists hundreds of thousands of distinct CDR3 sequences, less than 20% of them singletons. Sequenced: blood. These TCRs come from a woman between 18 and 30 years old with Graves' hyperthyroidism. Each CDR3 is given with its conserved first and last residue. A D gene is named only where the DNA matches it firmly. Only some rows state a clone size, as once, few, many or a class for expanded clones.

v_call,j_call,d_call,cdr3_length,clone_size,cdr3_nt,cdr3_aa
TRBV6-5,TRBJ2-6,-,17,-,TGTGCCAGCAGTTATAGATGGGTCCGCTCTGGGGCCAACGTCCTGACTTTC,CASSYRWVRSGANVLTF
TRBV2,TRBJ2-1,TRBD1,16,many,TGTGCCAGCAGTGTTCCCGGGACAGGGGATGGGAATGAGCAGTTCTTC,CASSVPGTGDGNEQFF
TRBV2,TRBJ2-7,-,14,many,TGTGCCAGCAGTACTCTATCGCGGAGCTCCGAGCAGTACTTC,CASSTLSRSSEQYF
TRBV19,TRBJ2-3,TRBD1,16,-,TGTGCCAGTAGTATGGGGACAGGGAGGAGTACAGATACGCAGTATTTT,CASSMGTGRSTDTQYF
TRBV7-8,TRBJ2-3,-,15,many,TGTGCCAGCAGCCCTGGTATTAGCGTGACAGATACGCAGTATTTT,CASSPGISVTDTQYF
TRBV5-1,TRBJ1-2,-,14,-,TGCGCCAGCAGCTTAGAGGGGCCGGCGGGGGGCTACACCTTC,CASSLEGPAGGYTF
TRBV20-1,TRBJ2-5,TRBD1,14,many,TGCAGTGCAGACGACAGGGGGCGCAGGGAGACCCAGTACTTC,CSADDRGRRETQYF
TRBV9,TRBJ2-1,TRBD1,15,-,TGTGCCAGCAGCTCTCGGACAGGCCCCGACAATGAGCAGTTCTTC,CASSSRTGPDNEQFF
TRBV6-1,TRBJ2-7,-,18,-,TGTGCCAGCAGTGAATATGGGACATGGCAGGGGCAGACCTACGAGCAGTACTTC,CASSEYGTWQGQTYEQYF
TRBV5-1,TRBJ2-7,-,15,-,TGCGCCAGCAGCTTGACAGGGTCCGGCACCTACGAGCAGTACTTC,CASSLTGSGTYEQYF
TRBV2,TRBJ1-2,-,12,many,TGTGCCAGCAGTTCAGACAGTTATGGCTACACCTTC,CASSSDSYGYTF